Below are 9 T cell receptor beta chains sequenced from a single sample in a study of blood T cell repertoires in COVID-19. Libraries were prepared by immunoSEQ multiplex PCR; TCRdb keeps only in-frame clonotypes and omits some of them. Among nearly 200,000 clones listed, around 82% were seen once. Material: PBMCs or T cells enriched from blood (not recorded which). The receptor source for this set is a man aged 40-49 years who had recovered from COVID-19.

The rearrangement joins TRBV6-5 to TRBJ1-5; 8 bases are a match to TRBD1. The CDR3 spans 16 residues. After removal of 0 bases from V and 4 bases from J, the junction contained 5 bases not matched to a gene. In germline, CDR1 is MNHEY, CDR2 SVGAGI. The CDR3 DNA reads TGTGCCAGCAGTTACTCGGGCAGGGGGCCTAATCAGCCCCAGCATTTT. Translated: CASSYSGRGPNQPQHF.

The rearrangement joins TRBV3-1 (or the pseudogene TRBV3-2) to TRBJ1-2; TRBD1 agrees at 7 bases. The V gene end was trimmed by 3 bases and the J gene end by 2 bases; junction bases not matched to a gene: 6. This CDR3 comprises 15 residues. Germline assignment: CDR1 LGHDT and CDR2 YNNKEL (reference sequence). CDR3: CASSHGDRANYGYTF. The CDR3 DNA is TGTGCCAGCAGCCACGGAGACAGGGCCAACTATGGCTACACCTTC.

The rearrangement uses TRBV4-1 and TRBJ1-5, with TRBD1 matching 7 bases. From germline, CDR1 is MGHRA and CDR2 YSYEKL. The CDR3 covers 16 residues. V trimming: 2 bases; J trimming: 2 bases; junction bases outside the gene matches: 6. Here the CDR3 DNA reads TGCGCCAGCAGCCAAACCGTAACAGGGGGCAATCAGCCCCAGCATTTT. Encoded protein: CASSQTVTGGNQPQHF.

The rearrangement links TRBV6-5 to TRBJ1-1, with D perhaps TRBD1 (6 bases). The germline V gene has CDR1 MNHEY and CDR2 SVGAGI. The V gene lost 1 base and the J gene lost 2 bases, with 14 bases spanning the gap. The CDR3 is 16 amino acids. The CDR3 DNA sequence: TGTGCCAGCAGTTACTTGAAGACCAGGGGAAACACTGAAGCTTTCTTT. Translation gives CASSYLKTRGNTEAFF.

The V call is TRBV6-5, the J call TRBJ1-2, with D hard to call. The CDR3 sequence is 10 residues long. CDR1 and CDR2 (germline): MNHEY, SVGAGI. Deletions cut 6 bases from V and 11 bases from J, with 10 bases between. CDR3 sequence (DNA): TGTGCCAGCAGGCAGGTCGAATACACCTTC. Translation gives CASRQVEYTF.

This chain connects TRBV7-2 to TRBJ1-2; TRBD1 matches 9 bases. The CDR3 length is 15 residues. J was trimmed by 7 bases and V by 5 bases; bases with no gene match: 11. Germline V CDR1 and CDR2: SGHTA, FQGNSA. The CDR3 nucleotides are TGTGCCAGCAGCCCCATGGGGACAGGGAGTAGTGGCTACACCTTC. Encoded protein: CASSPMGTGSSGYTF.

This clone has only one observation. DNA for the CDR3: TGTGCCAGCAGCGCCGGACACTACAATGAGCAGTTCTTC. Residues: CASSAGHYNEQFF. The V gene is TRBV2, the J gene TRBJ2-1; maybe TRBD1 (5 bases). V was trimmed by 6 bases and J by 3 bases, leaving 9 bases between them. Germline V gives CDR1 SNHLY, CDR2 FYNNEI. The CDR3 extends over 13 amino acids.

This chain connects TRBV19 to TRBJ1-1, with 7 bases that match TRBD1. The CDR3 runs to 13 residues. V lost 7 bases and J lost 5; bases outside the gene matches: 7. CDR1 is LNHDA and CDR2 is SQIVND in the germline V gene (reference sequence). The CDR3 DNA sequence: TGTGCCAGTACCCTCACAGGGGTTACTGAAGCTTTCTTT. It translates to CASTLTGVTEAFF.

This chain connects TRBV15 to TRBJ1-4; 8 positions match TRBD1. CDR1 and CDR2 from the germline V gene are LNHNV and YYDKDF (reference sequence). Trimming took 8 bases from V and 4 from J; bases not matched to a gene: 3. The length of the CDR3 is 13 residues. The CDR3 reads CATGTGFNEKLFF. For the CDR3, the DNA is TGTGCCACCGGGACAGGCTTTAATGAAAAACTGTTTTTT.